A single sample gave rise to the 7 T cell receptor beta chains below, sequenced in a study of cytomegalovirus exposure and HLA in healthy donors (dated by TCRdb to the late 2010s). Libraries came from the immunoSEQ multiplex PCR assay. For the multiplex PCR, a mixture combining 60 forward primers for TCR Vbeta segments and 13 reverse primers for TCR Jbeta segments was used. In its TCRdb copy, this immuneACCESS table keeps in-frame sequences only and misses some clones. Where compared with another copy, unresolved V genes explain less than half of these, and the others have no known cause. Recorded for this sample are 90,000 to 130,000 clones; around 84% of them occurred a single time. The ten largest clones represent approximately 23% of the sample. The sequencing sample was made of PBMCs. The source of these receptors is a man younger than 45 in good health and CMV-seropositive.

Comments on this clone: The junction and the germline gene differ at one end; a read error may be behind it. The chain links TRBV5-1 to TRBJ2-3, with D tentatively TRBD2 (6 bases). The CDR3 loop spans 14 amino acids. CDR1 SGHRS and CDR2 YFSETQ come from the germline V gene. Here the CDR3 DNA reads TGTGCCAGCAGCTTCCTCGCGGGGTCAGATACGCAGTATTTT. Translating gives CASSFLAGSDTQYF. Combining the CDR3 with reference TRBV5-1 and TRBJ2-3 gives the whole variable domain KAGVTQTPRYLIKTRGQQVTLSCSPISGHRSVSWYQQTPGQGLQFLFEYFSETQRNKGNFPGRFSGRQFSNSRSEMNVSTLELGDSALYLCASSFLAGSDTQYFGPGTRLTVL.

DNA of the CDR3: TGCGCCAGCAGCCCCGTCAGGACCGGGGAGCTGTTTTTT. Translating it yields CASSPVRTGELFF. The chain uses TRBV5-1 and TRBJ2-2; no clear D gene. The V end lost 4 bases, the J end lost 5 bases, and 9 bases lay between the germline ends. CDR1 and CDR2 (germline): SGHRS, YFSETQ. The CDR3 loop spans 13 amino acids. Full variable domain (missing parts from reference TRBV5-1 and TRBJ2-2): KAGVTQTPRYLIKTRGQQVTLSCSPISGHRSVSWYQQTPGQGLQFLFEYFSETQRNKGNFPGRFSGRQFSNSRSEMNVSTLELGDSALYLCASSPVRTGELFFGEGSRLTVL.

The chain recombines TRBV10-3 with TRBJ2-7; a weak D match, TRBD2 (5 bases). CDR3 length: 14 residues. The germline CDR1 and CDR2 sequences are ENHRY and SYGVKD. Trimming pared 4 bases from V and 6 bases from J, leaving 16 bases between. CDR3 DNA sequence: TGTGCCATCAGTGTCCAGGCAATGGGGAGCGAGCAGTACTTC. As protein: CAISVQAMGSEQYF.

The chain couples TRBV6-1 to TRBJ1-5; weak D call: TRBD1 (5 bases). This CDR3 is built from 13 residues. Germline values: CDR1 MNHNS, CDR2 SASEGT. V was trimmed by 7 bases and J by 5 bases, leaving 12 bases between them. CDR3 residues: CASKSGGDQPQHF. The CDR3 DNA follows: TGTGCCAGCAAGTCGGGGGGGGATCAGCCCCAGCATTTT.

The V call is TRBV11-3, the J call TRBJ1-4; D remains ambiguous. V lost 5 bases, J lost 7 bases, and 14 bases lay in between. CDR1 is SGHNT, CDR2 YENEEA, per germline. The CDR3 spans 14 residues. CDR3 sequence: CASSDFEGGEKLFF. The CDR3 DNA sequence: TGTGCCAGCAGCGATTTCGAGGGAGGTGAAAAACTGTTTTTT.

The rearrangement joins TRBV7-9 to TRBJ2-1, with 8 bases lining up with TRBD2. CDR1 is SEHNR and CDR2 is FQNEAQ in the germline V gene (reference sequence). CDR3 size: 16 residues. The V and J ends lost 6 bases and 8 bases, in that order; junction bases with no gene match: 15. The CDR3 is CASSQGGTGGRDEQFF. In nucleotides, the CDR3 is TGTGCCAGCAGTCAAGGTGGAACGGGAGGGCGCGATGAGCAGTTCTTC. The complete variable domain, with remaining parts taken from reference TRBV7-9 and TRBJ2-1, reads DTGVSQNPRHKITKRGQNVTFRCDPISEHNRLYWYRQTLGQGPEFLTYFQNEAQLEKSRLLSDRFSAERPKGSFSTLEIQRTEQGDSAMYLCASSQGGTGGRDEQFFGPGTRLTVL.

This clone has just a few counts. The chain combines TRBV27 with TRBJ2-7, with TRBD1 identical over 9 bases. The trim removed 6 bases at V and 3 bases at J, leaving 6 bases unmatched. CDR1 and CDR2 (germline): MNHEY, SMNVEV (reference sequence). CDR3 size: 14 residues. CDR3 DNA: TGTGCCAGCAGCCGGACAGGGGTTTTCTACGAGCAGTACTTC. This codes for CASSRTGVFYEQYF.